The 6 T cell receptor beta chains below all came from one sample that was sequenced in a study of blood T cell repertoires in COVID-19. Libraries were prepared by immunoSEQ multiplex PCR; TCRdb keeps only in-frame clonotypes and omits some of them. The sample consists of hundreds of thousands of clones, around 91% of them appearing once. The sample consisted of PBMCs or T cells enriched from blood (not recorded which). These receptors were obtained from a woman between 40 and 55 years old who had recovered from COVID-19.

The V gene is TRBV5-4, the J gene TRBJ1-6; D uncertain. The germline V and J ends were trimmed by 1 base and 10 bases, with 9 bases remaining between them. CDR1 and CDR2 (germline): SGHNT, YYREEE (reference sequence). The CDR3 runs to 13 residues. CDR3 residues: CASSLLGFSPLHF. The CDR3 DNA reads TGTGCCAGCAGCTTGCTAGGCTTCTCACCCCTCCACTTT.

V and J are TRBV3-1 (or the pseudogene TRBV3-2) and TRBJ2-4; D not certain. The V and J ends lost 3 bases and 2 bases respectively, with 8 bases between them. There are 14 residues in the CDR3. The germline V gene has CDR1 LGHDT and CDR2 YNNKEL (reference sequence). The CDR3 here is CASSQVRTKNIQYF. In DNA form, the CDR3 reads TGTGCCAGCAGCCAGGTCAGGACCAAAAACATTCAGTACTTC.

The chain recombines TRBV27 with TRBJ1-2; D is possibly TRBD1 (6 bases). V lost 6 bases, J lost 7 bases, and 15 bases lay in between. The CDR3 totals 13 residues. Germline V gene data show CDR1 as MNHEY and CDR2 as SMNVEV (reference sequence). CDR3 in amino acids: CASSLQGLGGYTF. CDR3 bases: TGTGCCAGCAGCTTACAGGGTCTTGGTGGCTACACCTTC.

V is TRBV5-1 and J is TRBJ2-5; 13 bases are shared with TRBD2. V lost 0 bases to trimming and J lost 7 bases; unmatched junction nucleotides: 9. The CDR3 consists of 17 residues. The V gene's germline CDR1 is SGHRS and CDR2 YFSETQ. CDR3 in amino acids: CASSLGTSGSAGGTQYF. The DNA of the CDR3 is TGCGCCAGCAGCTTGGGGACTAGCGGGAGCGCCGGAGGGACCCAGTACTTC.

The V gene is TRBV7-9, the J gene TRBJ1-3; perhaps TRBD1 as D (5 bases). Germline V gene data show CDR1 as SEHNR and CDR2 as FQNEAQ (reference sequence). This CDR3 has 15 amino acids. V was cut by 5 bases and J by 2 bases, with 13 bases left in between. The CDR3 is CASSLLGEAGNTIYF. CDR3 coding DNA: TGTGCCAGCAGCCTTCTAGGGGAAGCTGGAAACACCATATATTTT.

The CDR3 sequence is CASSVLQTSYEQYF. The CDR3, as DNA: TGCGCCAGCAGCGTACTACAAACCTCCTACGAGCAGTACTTC. The chain is built from TRBV5-1 and TRBJ2-7; unclear D gene. Germline V gene data show CDR1 as SGHRS and CDR2 as YFSETQ. CDR3 length: 14 residues. V was pared by 4 bases and J by 0 bases, with 11 bases between.